This is a list of T cell receptor beta chains from one sample in a study of shared clonotypes between healthy human individuals. Clones were sequenced by immunoSEQ multiplex PCR, and TCRdb holds only the in-frame ones, with some missing. The data contain roughly 1.5 million clones, 95% to 99% of them singletons. Sequenced material: naive CD4+ T cells sorted from blood. Source of these receptors: a man aged 30-40 years in good health. The CDR3 runs from the conserved cysteine through the conserved F or W. D genes are given only for firm matches. Size tells how often a clone was seen (once, few, many) or the class of an expanded clone, and some rows leave it out.

TRBV2	TRBD2	.	TRBJ2-7	CASSGASGSSEQYF	TGTGCCAGCAGTGGGGCTAGCGGGAGTAGTGAGCAGTACTTC
TRBV18	TRBD1	.	TRBJ2-1	CASSPSDRALGYEQFF	TGTGCCAGCTCACCCAGCGACAGGGCTCTGGGATATGAGCAGTTCTTC
TRBV6-7	.	.	TRBJ1-5	CASMTKWGGQPQHF	TGTGCCAGCATGACCAAATGGGGCGGTCAGCCCCAGCATTTT
TRBV2	TRBD1	.	TRBJ1-5	CASSEALQGAGPQHF	TGTGCCAGCAGTGAAGCGCTTCAGGGGGCTGGGCCCCAGCATTTT
TRBV19	.	.	TRBJ1-2	CASSMRTETNYGYTF	TGTGCCAGTAGTATGAGGACAGAGACTAACTATGGCTACACCTTC
TRBV6-6	TRBD1	once	TRBJ1-1	CASSPPGQGNTEAFF	TGTGCCAGCAGTCCCCCGGGACAGGGGAACACTGAAGCTTTCTTT
TRBV20-1	.	.	TRBJ2-3	CSASSYTQYF	TGCAGTGCAAGTAGTTATACGCAGTATTTT
TRBV28	.	.	TRBJ2-7	CASSLGPAYEQYF	TGTGCCAGCAGTTTGGGTCCTGCCTACGAGCAGTACTTC
TRBV7-3	TRBD1	once	TRBJ2-1	CASSFSQGGGSEQFF	TGTGCCAGCAGCTTCTCACAGGGGGGTGGCAGTGAGCAGTTCTTC
TRBV10-2	TRBD2	.	TRBJ2-1	CASSQTSVSYNEQFF	TGCGCCAGCAGTCAGACTAGCGTCTCCTACAATGAGCAGTTCTTC
TRBV7-9	TRBD2	.	TRBJ2-2	CASSLGEREAYGELFF	TGTGCCAGCAGCTTAGGAGAGCGGGAGGCGTACGGGGAGCTGTTTTTT
TRBV10-3	TRBD2	.	TRBJ2-2	CAINDRAGVMAGELFF	TGTGCCATCAATGATCGAGCGGGAGTAATGGCCGGGGAGCTGTTTTTT
TRBV6-6	.	.	TRBJ2-3	CASSYSGRLAQYF	TGTGCCAGCAGTTACAGCGGTCGACTGGCGCAGTATTTT
TRBV5-1	TRBD1	.	TRBJ1-1	CASSAQQGTNTEAFF	TGCGCCAGCAGCGCGCAACAGGGGACGAACACTGAAGCTTTCTTT
TRBV27	TRBD2	.	TRBJ2-2	CASSARGLVFGELFF	TGTGCCAGCAGTGCCCGGGGACTAGTATTCGGGGAGCTGTTTTTT
TRBV5-4	.	.	TRBJ2-7	CASSLDLYEQYF	TGTGCCAGCAGCTTGGATCTCTACGAGCAGTACTTC
TRBV4-3	.	.	TRBJ2-1	CASSLTRDEQFF	TGCGCCAGCAGCCTCACCCGCGATGAGCAGTTCTTC
TRBV7-9	.	.	TRBJ2-5	CASSKSGQETQYF	TGTGCCAGCAGCAAGAGCGGACAAGAGACCCAGTACTTC
TRBV15	.	.	TRBJ1-2	CATSRGTDDFNYGYTF	TGTGCCACCAGCAGAGGGACCGACGACTTTAACTATGGCTACACCTTC
TRBV2	TRBD1	once	TRBJ2-1	CASSPGQELTSEQFF	TGTGCCAGCAGCCCAGGACAGGAACTAACCAGTGAGCAGTTCTTC
TRBV5-1	.	.	TRBJ2-5	CASRSYIGAETQYF	TGCGCCAGCAGAAGTTACATTGGGGCCGAGACCCAGTACTTC
TRBV5-1	TRBD1	.	TRBJ1-4	CASSSPAGGDRSRANEKLFF	TGCGCCAGCAGTTCCCCCGCAGGGGGCGATCGAAGCAGGGCTAATGAAAAACTGTTTTTT
TRBV18	TRBD2	.	TRBJ2-5	CASSPLAGEKTQYF	TGTGCCAGCTCACCTCTAGCGGGAGAAAAGACCCAGTACTTC
TRBV20-1	.	.	TRBJ2-2	CSARGAGELFF	TGCAGTGCTAGGGGTGCCGGGGAGCTGTTTTTT
TRBV29-1	TRBD2	.	TRBJ2-7	CSVSRLAEPYEQYF	TGCAGCGTTTCTCGACTAGCGGAACCCTACGAGCAGTACTTC